This T cell receptor beta chain was sequenced in a study of T-cell memory formation after mild COVID-19. The CDR3 loop spans 16 amino acids. After removal of 11 bases from V and 0 bases from J, the junction contained 9 bases not matched to a gene. Germline V CDR1 and CDR2: SEHNR, FQNEAQ (reference sequence). This clonotype was found a few times. Constant-segment primers were used for 5'RACE, and the resulting TCR alpha and TCR beta cDNA libraries carried sample barcodes and UMIs. From the 5' RACE reads, TCRdb called clonotypes with MiXCR, one entry per CDR3 protein. The sample shows 290,000 or so distinct CDR3 sequences, approximately 19% of them seen only once.

Input material: PBMCs or a T cell subset sorted from them (not recorded which). This clonotype was sampled from a man aged 18 to 30 who had mild COVID-19 (a few samples of this study predate the infection). Cell type and time point are not known. V gene TRBV7-9 combines with J gene TRBJ2-6; TRBD2 matches at 8 bases. Written as DNA, the CDR3 is TGTGCCTGCGGGGGGCCCAACCCCTCTGGGGCCAACGTCCTGACTTTC. Translated, it gives CACGGPNPSGANVLTF.